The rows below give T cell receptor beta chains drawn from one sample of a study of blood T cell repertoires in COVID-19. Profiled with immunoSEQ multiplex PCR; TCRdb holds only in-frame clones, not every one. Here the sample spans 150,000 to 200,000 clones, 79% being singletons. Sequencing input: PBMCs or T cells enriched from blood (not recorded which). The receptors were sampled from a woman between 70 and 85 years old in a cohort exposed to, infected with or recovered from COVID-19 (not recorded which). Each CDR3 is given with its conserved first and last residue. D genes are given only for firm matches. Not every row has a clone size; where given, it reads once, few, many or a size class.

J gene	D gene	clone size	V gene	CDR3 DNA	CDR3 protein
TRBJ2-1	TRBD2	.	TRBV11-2	TGTGCCAGCAGCCCCCAGGTAGCGGGACCAGAGCAGTTCTTC	CASSPQVAGPEQFF
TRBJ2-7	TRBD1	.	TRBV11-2	TGTGCCAGCAGCCCCGACAGGGGTACGGCCTACGAGCAGTACTTC	CASSPDRGTAYEQYF
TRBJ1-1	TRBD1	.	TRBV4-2	TGTGCCAGCAGCCTACTGGACAGGCAAGCTTTCTTT	CASSLLDRQAFF
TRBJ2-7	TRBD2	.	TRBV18	TGTGCCAGCTCACCAGTTGCGGGAGTAAGGGAGCAGTACTTC	CASSPVAGVREQYF
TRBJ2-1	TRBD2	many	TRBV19	TGTGCCATCGCGACTAGCGGGGGGGTCTACAATGAGCAGTTCTTC	CAIATSGGVYNEQFF
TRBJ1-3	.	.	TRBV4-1	TGCGCCAGCAGCCCCATACAGGTCTCTGGAAGGAACACCATATATTTT	CASSPIQVSGRNTIYF
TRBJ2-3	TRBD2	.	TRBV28	TGTGCCAGCAGGCTAGCGGGAGGGGAGGGCCAGGAGGGTGCGCAGTATTTT	CASRLAGGEGQEGAQYF
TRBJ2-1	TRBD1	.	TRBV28	TGTGCCAGCAGGCCCGGCGCCCGGGACAGCTCCTACAATGAGCAGTTCTTC	CASRPGARDSSYNEQFF
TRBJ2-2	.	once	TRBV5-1	TGCGCCAGCAGCTTGGTTACGGGTCCCGGGGAGCTGTTTTTT	CASSLVTGPGELFF
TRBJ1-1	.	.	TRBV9	TGTGCCAGCAGCGTAGAGGGACAGAACACTGAAGCTTTCTTT	CASSVEGQNTEAFF
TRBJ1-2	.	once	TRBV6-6	TGTGCCAGCAGGCCGGACACCCGGGTTAACTATGGCTACACCTTC	CASRPDTRVNYGYTF
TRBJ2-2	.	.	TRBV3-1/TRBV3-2	TGTGCCAGCCGTTCAAAAGCAGGGTACGGGGAGCTGTTTTTT	CASRSKAGYGELFF
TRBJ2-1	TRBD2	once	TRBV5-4	TGTGCCAGCACCATGGGACTAGCGGGAGAAGTTATCGGGAATGAGCAGTTCTTC	CASTMGLAGEVIGNEQFF
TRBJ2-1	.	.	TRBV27	TGTGCCAGCAGTTTGGTACAGACTAGTTCGAGAAATGAGCAGTTCTTC	CASSLVQTSSRNEQFF
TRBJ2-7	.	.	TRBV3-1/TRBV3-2	TGTGCCAGCAGCCAAATAGCTAGCCCCATCAATCGGCAGTACTTC	CASSQIASPINRQYF
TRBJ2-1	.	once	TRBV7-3	TGTGCCAGCAGCTTATATTCGAGTCGTGAGCAGTTCTTC	CASSLYSSREQFF
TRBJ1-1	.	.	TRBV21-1	TGTGCCAGCAGCCAGGACAGGGGTCCACAACACACTGAAGCTTTCTTT	CASSQDRGPQHTEAFF
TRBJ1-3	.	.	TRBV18	TGTGCCAGCTCACCACCGACAGTACCCTCTGGAAACACCATATATTTT	CASSPPTVPSGNTIYF
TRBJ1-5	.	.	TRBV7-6	TGTGCCAGCAGCTTAGGCAGTTATAGCAATCAGCCCCAGCATTTT	CASSLGSYSNQPQHF
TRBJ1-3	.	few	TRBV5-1	TGCGCCAGCAGCTCGATACAGGGTGCCACCTCTGGAAACACCATATATTTT	CASSSIQGATSGNTIYF
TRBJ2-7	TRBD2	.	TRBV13	TGTGCCAGCAGCTTAGGCGGGGGGACCTACGAGCAGTACTTC	CASSLGGGTYEQYF
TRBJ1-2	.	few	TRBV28	TGTGCCAGCAGCCTACCCCCTTTCTATGGCTACACCTTC	CASSLPPFYGYTF
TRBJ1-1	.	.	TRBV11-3	TGTGCCAGCAGCTTAGGGGGACTGGCCCAGGGGAACACTGAAGCTTTCTTT	CASSLGGLAQGNTEAFF
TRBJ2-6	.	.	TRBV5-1	TGCGCCAGCAGCTCGGGAGAGGTTGGGGCCAACGTCCTGACTTTC	CASSSGEVGANVLTF
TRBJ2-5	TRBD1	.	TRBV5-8	TGTGCCAGCAGCCCGGGACAGACCTTTCAAGAGACCCAGTACTTC	CASSPGQTFQETQYF
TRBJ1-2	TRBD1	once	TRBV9	TGTGCCAGCAGCCCGGACAGGAACTATGGCTACACCTTC	CASSPDRNYGYTF
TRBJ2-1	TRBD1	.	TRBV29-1	TGCAGCGTGGAAGGCTACAGGGGATCCTACAATGAGCAGTTCTTC	CSVEGYRGSYNEQFF
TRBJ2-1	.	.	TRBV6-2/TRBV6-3	TGTGCCAGCAGTATTCTAGCGAGGGTAGGGTACAATGAGCAGTTCTTC	CASSILARVGYNEQFF
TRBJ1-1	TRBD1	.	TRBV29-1	TGCAGCGCGACTTTACAGGGGGCGGCTTTCTTT	CSATLQGAAFF
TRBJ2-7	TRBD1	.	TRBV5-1	TGCGCCAGCAGCTTAAGGACAGGGGCCTACGAGCAGTACTTC	CASSLRTGAYEQYF
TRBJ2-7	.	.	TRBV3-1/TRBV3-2	TGTGCCAGCAGCCAGGCGGGATGCTCCTACGAGCAGTACTTC	CASSQAGCSYEQYF
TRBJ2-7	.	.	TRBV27	TGTGCCAGCCAGAACAGGAATGCCTACGAGCAGTACTTC	CASQNRNAYEQYF
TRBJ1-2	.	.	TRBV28	TGTGCCAGCACCGGGACACCATCTAACTATGGCTACACCTTC	CASTGTPSNYGYTF
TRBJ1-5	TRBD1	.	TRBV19	TGTGCCAGTATCGCGGGGCCCGACAGGGGGAACTATAGCAATCAGCCCCAGCATTTT	CASIAGPDRGNYSNQPQHF
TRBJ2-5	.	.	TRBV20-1	TGCAGTGCTAGTTACTCCCGGAGGGAATCAGAGACCCAGTACTTC	CSASYSRRESETQYF
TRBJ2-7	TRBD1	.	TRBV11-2	TGTGCCAGCAGCCCCCGACAGGGGATAGTCAACGAGCAGTACTTC	CASSPRQGIVNEQYF